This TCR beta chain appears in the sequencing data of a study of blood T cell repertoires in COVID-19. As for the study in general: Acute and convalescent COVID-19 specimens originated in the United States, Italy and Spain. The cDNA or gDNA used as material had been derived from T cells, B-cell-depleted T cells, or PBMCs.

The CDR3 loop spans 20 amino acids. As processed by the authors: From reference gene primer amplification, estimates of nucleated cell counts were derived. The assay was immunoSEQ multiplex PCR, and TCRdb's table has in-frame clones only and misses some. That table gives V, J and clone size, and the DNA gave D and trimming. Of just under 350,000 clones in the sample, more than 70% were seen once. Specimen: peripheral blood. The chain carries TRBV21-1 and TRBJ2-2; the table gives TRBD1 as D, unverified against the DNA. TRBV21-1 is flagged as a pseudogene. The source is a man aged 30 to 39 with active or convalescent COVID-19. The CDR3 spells CASITNRDRGGHGNTGELFF. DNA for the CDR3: TGTGCCAGCATTACGAACCGGGACAGGGGCGGACACGGGAACACCGGGGAGCTGTTTTTT.